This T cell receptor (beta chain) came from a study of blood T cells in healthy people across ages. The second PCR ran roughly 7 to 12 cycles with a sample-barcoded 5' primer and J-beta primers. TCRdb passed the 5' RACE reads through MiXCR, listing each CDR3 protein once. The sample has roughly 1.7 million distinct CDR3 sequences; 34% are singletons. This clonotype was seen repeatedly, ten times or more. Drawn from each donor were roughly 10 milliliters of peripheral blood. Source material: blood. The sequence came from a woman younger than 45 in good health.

CDR3 residues: CASSLYPPRDGYTF. CDR3 in DNA: TGTGCCAGCAGTTTATACCCCCCTCGGGATGGCTACACCTTC. The V call is TRBV27, the J call TRBJ1-2; D ambiguous. Germline V gene lookup returns CDR1 MNHEY and CDR2 SMNVEV (reference sequence). Trimming removed 1 base at V and 6 bases at J, with 12 bases between. This CDR3 comprises 14 residues.